The sequence of this T cell receptor beta chain was determined in a study of T cells in Graves' hyperthyroidism and ophthalmopathy. RNA transcripts gave rise to amplified TCR beta CDR3 regions. Primed by the HTBI set, a first-round RT-PCR was run on the TCR CDR3. TCRdb ran MiXCR on the multiplex PCR reads and lists one entry per CDR3 protein. The table lists approximately 480,000 distinct CDR3 sequences, around 20% of them singletons. The CDR3 is 12 amino acids. Trimming shortened V by 3 bases and J by 5 bases, and 7 bases separated the two germline ends. The V gene is TRBV12-3 or TRBV12-4, the J gene TRBJ1-1; D is ambiguous. This TCR came from a man in his late teens or twenties with Graves' hyperthyroidism. The sample comprised blood. CDR3 amino acids: CASSFARTEAFF. The CDR3 DNA sequence: TGTGCCAGCAGTTTCGCCCGGACTGAAGCTTTCTTT.